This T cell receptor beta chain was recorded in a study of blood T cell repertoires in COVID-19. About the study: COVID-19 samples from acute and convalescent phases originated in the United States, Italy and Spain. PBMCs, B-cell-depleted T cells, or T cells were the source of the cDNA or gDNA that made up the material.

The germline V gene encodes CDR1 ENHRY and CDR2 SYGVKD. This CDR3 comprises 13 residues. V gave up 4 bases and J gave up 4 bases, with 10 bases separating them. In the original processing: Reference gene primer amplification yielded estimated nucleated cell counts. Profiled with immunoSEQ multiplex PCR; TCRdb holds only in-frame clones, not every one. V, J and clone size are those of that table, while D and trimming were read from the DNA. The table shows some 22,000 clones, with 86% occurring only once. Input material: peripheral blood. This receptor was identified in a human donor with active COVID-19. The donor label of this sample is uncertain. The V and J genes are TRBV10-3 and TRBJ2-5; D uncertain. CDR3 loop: CAISGSYSETQYF. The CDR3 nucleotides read TGTGCCATCAGTGGTAGCTATTCAGAGACCCAGTACTTC.